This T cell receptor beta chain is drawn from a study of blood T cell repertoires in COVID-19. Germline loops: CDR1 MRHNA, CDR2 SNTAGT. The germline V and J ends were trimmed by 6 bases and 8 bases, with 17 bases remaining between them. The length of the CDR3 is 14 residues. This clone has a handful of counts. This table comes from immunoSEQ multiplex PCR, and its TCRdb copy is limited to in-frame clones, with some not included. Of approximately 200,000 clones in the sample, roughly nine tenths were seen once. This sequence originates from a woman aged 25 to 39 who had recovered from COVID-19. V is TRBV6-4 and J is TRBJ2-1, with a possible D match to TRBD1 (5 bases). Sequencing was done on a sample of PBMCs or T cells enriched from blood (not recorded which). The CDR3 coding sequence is TGTGCCAGCAGCCGGTATGGGGCGTTGGATGAGCAGTTCTTC. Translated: CASSRYGALDEQFF.